This T cell receptor beta chain was retrieved from a study of cytomegalovirus exposure and HLA in healthy donors. General study results and limits: Productive rates of about 90% or about 30% were seen for most TCR beta V segments in an earlier analysis.

Trimming removed 4 bases at V and 6 bases at J, with 14 bases between. The V gene's germline CDR1 is SGHNT and CDR2 YYREEE (reference sequence). This CDR3 has 14 residues. For this clone: The antigen is not known.

In the PCR, 60 Vbeta and 13 Jbeta primers were used. TCRdb's copy holds only in-frame clones and misses some; the assay was immunoSEQ multiplex PCR. The data hold more than 140,000 clones, with around 80% observed a single time. The sample consisted of PBMCs. This receptor was obtained from a man between 25 and 39 years old in good health and CMV-seropositive. This sequence joins TRBV5-4 and TRBJ2-1; possible D gene TRBD2, 5 bases. CDR3 bases: TGTGCCAGCAGCCGGGGATTATCCGGCAATGAGCAGTTCTTC. Its protein product is CASSRGLSGNEQFF.